The source of this T cell receptor (beta chain) is a study of regulatory T cells in long-lasting Graves disease. Overall study results and limits: Persistent patients had a count of shared public clonotypes (2,741) that exceeded that of new patients (roughly 1,000).

This clonotype was observed at least ten times. Its specificity is not known. As for time point: newly diagnosed GD, antithyroid drugs for less than 3 months. RNA from PBMCs was the source of the TCR library. The CDR3 has 13 residues. CDR1 is MNHEY and CDR2 is SMNVEV in the germline V gene (reference sequence). The V gene lost 6 bases and the J gene lost 4 bases, with 12 bases spanning the gap. iRepertoire HTBI primers and Arm-PCR of CDR3 regions built TCR beta libraries. Each CDR3 protein is one row after TCRdb ran MiXCR on the multiplex PCR reads. Seen here are some 410,000 distinct CDR3 sequences, 16% observed once, and the top ten hold around 10%. These data were also reused for a study on T cells in Graves' hyperthyroidism and ophthalmopathy. Per that paper: From stable hyperthyroidism, ophthalmopathy was set apart by a 13 V-J model.

Sequences were derived from peripheral blood mononuclear cells (PBMCs), sampled at new diagnosis, from a patient treated with antithyroid drugs. The rearrangement links TRBV27 to TRBJ2-5; D is possibly TRBD2 (6 bases). This TCR derives from a woman in her twenties or thirties with Graves disease. The CDR3 reads CASRGGIGETQYF. The CDR3, as DNA: TGTGCCAGCAGAGGCGGGATAGGAGAGACCCAGTACTTC.